These 28 T cell receptor beta chains were all obtained from the same sample, sequenced in a study of molecular identifiers for immune sequencing clone quantification. Each CDR3 protein is one row after TCRdb ran MiXCR on the PCR reads. The repertoire includes approximately 60,000 distinct CDR3 sequences, under 20% of them detected once, and more than 1.3% sits in the top ten. The sample was naive CD8+ T cells from blood, with Jurkat cell RNA spiked in. Documented subset: FACS-sorted CD8+CD4-CCR7+CD45RA+ naive T cells. Receptors originate from a human donor in good health. Some libraries in this study had Jurkat cell RNA spiked in.

This clonotype was observed at least ten times. This rearrangement joins TRBV20-1 to TRBJ2-4; D might be TRBD1 (5 bases). The CDR3 sequence is 15 residues long. Germline V gene data show CDR1 as DFQATT and CDR2 as SNEGSKA (reference sequence). Deletions cut 3 bases from V and 1 base from J, with 13 bases between. CDR3 residues: CSASSFRGAKNIQYF. CDR3 sequence (DNA): TGCAGTGCTAGTAGTTTTAGGGGTGCCAAAAACATTCAGTACTTC.

Notes on this clonotype: This sequence may be a read error, since a much larger clone differs from it by one base. Written as DNA, the CDR3 is TGTGCCAGCAGCTTATTGTTGGGCCAGAACACTGAAGCTTCCTTT. It translates to CASSLLLGQNTEASF. The gene calls are TRBV7-2 and TRBJ1-1; D uncertain. CDR3 length: 15 residues. The germline V gene has CDR1 SGHTA and CDR2 FQGNSA.

This clonotype was counted many times. The chain uses TRBV27 and TRBJ2-1, with 14 bases matching TRBD2. V dropped 5 bases and J dropped 9; count of bases not matched to a gene: 12. Germline V lookup: CDR1 MNHEY, CDR2 SMNVEV (reference sequence). This CDR3 comprises 17 residues. As DNA, the CDR3 is TGTGCCAGCAGTAACTTCCCGGGACTAGCGGGAGAAGGTGAGCAGTTCTTC. Protein product: CASSNFPGLAGEGEQFF.

Of note for this clonotype: Relative to the germline gene, one junction end is altered; a read error may explain this. The CDR3 sequence is CASSTDREKLFF. The CDR3 region has the DNA TGTGCCAGCAGCACCGACCGTGAAAAACTGTTCTTT. The V gene is TRBV6-5, the J gene TRBJ1-4; no clear D gene. The CDR3 sequence is 12 residues long. Germline CDR1 MNHEY, CDR2 SVGAGI.

This clonotype was seen many times. The V gene is TRBV27, the J gene TRBJ1-5; weak D call: TRBD1 (5 bases). There are 14 residues in the CDR3. The V gene's germline CDR1 is MNHEY and CDR2 SMNVEV (reference sequence). Trimming removed 5 bases at V and 2 bases at J, with 10 bases between. Here the CDR3 DNA reads TGTGCCAGCAGTCCCCAAGGGGGCAATCAGCCCCAGCATTTT. This sequence encodes CASSPQGGNQPQHF.

For this clonotype: A much larger clone differs from this one at a single base, so this may be a read error. V gene TRBV6-1 combines with J gene TRBJ2-7; 7 nucleotides line up with TRBD2. Germline V gene data show CDR1 as MNHNS and CDR2 as SASEGT. This CDR3 is built from 11 residues. DNA for the CDR3: TGTGCCAGCAGGACTGCGGGAGAGCAGCACTTC. This gives the protein CASRTAGEQHF.

A word on this clonotype: Being one base from a much bigger clone, this may be a read error. The chain employs TRBV7-9 and TRBJ2-2; either TRBD1 or TRBD2 may fit D (5 bases each). The CDR3 contains 12 residues. The germline V gene has CDR1 SEHNR and CDR2 FQNEAQ (reference sequence). The CDR3 DNA sequence: TGTGCCAGCAGCTTTCTGACCGGGGCGCTGTTTTTT. Encoded protein: CASSFLTGALFF.

The sample holds a few counts of this clonotype. The junction departs from the called germline gene at one end, perhaps through a read error. The chain carries TRBV27 and TRBJ2-1; 7 nucleotides line up with TRBD2. Germline V CDR1 and CDR2: MNHEY, SMNVEV (reference sequence). This CDR3 is built from 15 residues. In nucleotides, the CDR3 is TGTGCCGGCAGTTTCATTGGAGCGGGAACCAATGAGCAGTTCTTC. Its translation: CAGSFIGAGTNEQFF.

This clonotype was counted only a few times. This may arise from a read error, as a much more abundant clone is one base away. This rearrangement joins TRBV6-2 or TRBV6-3 to TRBJ2-3; 9 bases are a match to TRBD2. The CDR3 runs to 16 residues. Per the germline V gene, CDR1 is MNHEY and CDR2 is SVGEGT. The CDR3 nucleotides are TGTGCCGGCAGTTACTGGCGGGAGGGAGACACAGATACGCAGTATTTT. Its translation is CAGSYWREGDTDTQYF.

This clonotype has a handful of counts. V usage is TRBV27 and J usage is TRBJ2-7, with 10 bases matching TRBD2. Germline CDR1 MNHEY, CDR2 SMNVEV (reference sequence). This CDR3 comprises 17 residues. V lost 0 bases, J lost 5 bases, and 10 bases stayed unmatched. The CDR3: CASSLSGPASGSHEQYF. CDR3 in DNA: TGTGCCAGCAGTTTATCGGGCCCGGCTAGCGGGAGCCACGAGCAGTACTTC.

A note on this clonotype: A much larger clone is a single base away; this may be a read error. The chain uses TRBV27 and TRBJ2-2, with 8 nucleotides matching TRBD2. Germline CDR1 is MNHEY and CDR2 is SMNVEV (reference sequence). The CDR3 has 15 amino acids. The CDR3 DNA sequence: TGTGCCAGCAGTCGACTAGCGAAGAACACCGGGGATCTGTTTTTT. Its translation is CASSRLAKNTGDLFF.

This rearrangement joins TRBV9 to TRBJ2-1; the match to TRBD2 covers 11 bases. Looked up from germline, CDR1 is SGDLS and CDR2 is YYNGEE. The CDR3 consists of 15 residues. Trimming took 4 bases from V and 6 from J; bases not matched to a gene: 6. Here the CDR3 reads CASSLRLAGFNEQFF. The CDR3 DNA is TGTGCCAGCAGCTTACGACTAGCGGGATTCAATGAGCAGTTCTTC.

This clonotype was seen a handful of times. The chain employs TRBV27 and TRBJ2-7; D not resolved. Looked up from germline, CDR1 is MNHEY and CDR2 is SMNVEV (reference sequence). V shed 5 bases and J shed 0 bases, with 8 bases lying between them. This CDR3 contains 13 residues. The DNA of the CDR3 is TGTGCCAGCAGTCGAGGTAGCTCCTACGAGCAGTACTTC. Translation: CASSRGSSYEQYF.

In regard to this clonotype: A read error is possible here, since a much larger clone lies one base away. This chain connects TRBV7-8 to TRBJ1-5, with unresolved D. This CDR3 spans 14 amino acids. Germline CDR1 SGHVS, CDR2 FQNEAQ. V was trimmed by 1 base and J by 3 bases, leaving 7 bases between them. CDR3 coding DNA: TGTGCCAGCAGCTTAGGCGGGTTCAATCAGCCCCAGCATTTT. As protein: CASSLGGFNQPQHF.

Remarks on this clonotype: This may arise from a read error, as a much more abundant clone is one base away. The genes are TRBV7-6 and TRBJ2-7, with 9 bases fitting TRBD2. Germline V CDR1 and CDR2: SGHVS, FNYEAQ. V shed 0 bases and J 5 bases; nucleotides not matched to a gene: 2. The CDR3 length is 14 residues. The chain's CDR3 is CASSLASGSHEQYF. CDR3 nucleotides: TGTGCCAGCAGCTTAGCTAGCGGGAGTCACGAGCAGTACTTC.

This clonotype was seen at least ten times. The chain recombines TRBV4-2 with TRBJ2-1; D may be TRBD2 (7 bases). Germline loops: CDR1 LGHNA, CDR2 YNFKEQ. V was cut by 0 bases and J by 8 bases, with 17 bases left in between. This CDR3 spans 16 amino acids. The DNA for the CDR3 is TGTGCCAGCAGCCAAGAGGGGGGGGCTTGGGTTTATGAGCAGTTCTTC. Translation: CASSQEGGAWVYEQFF.

This clonotype has at least ten counts. This chain connects TRBV5-4 to TRBJ2-3, with unresolved D. CDR3 length equals 14 residues. V dropped 2 bases and J dropped 0 bases, with 7 bases sitting between them. Per the germline V gene, CDR1 is SGHNT and CDR2 is YYREEE (reference sequence). The CDR3 coding sequence is TGTGCCAGCAGCTTCGGAGCCAGCACAGATACGCAGTATTTT. Protein: CASSFGASTDTQYF. Using reference TRBV5-4 and TRBJ2-3 for the parts outside the CDR3, the full variable domain is ETGVTQSPTHLIKTRGQQVTLRCSSQSGHNTVSWYQQALGQGPQFIFQYYREEENGRGNFPPRFSGLQFPNYSSELNVNALELDDSALYLCASSFGASTDTQYFGPGTRLTVL.

This clonotype was seen many times. V is TRBV10-3 and J is TRBJ2-7; D ambiguous. The CDR3 loop spans 13 amino acids. The V end was cut by 2 bases, the J end by 0 bases, with 5 bases between. CDR1 and CDR2 from the germline V gene are ENHRY and SYGVKD. The CDR3 reads CAISEPSSYEQYF. The CDR3, as DNA: TGTGCCATCAGTGAGCCCTCCTCCTACGAGCAGTACTTC.

The chain has TRBV29-1 and TRBJ2-3, with 10 positions matching TRBD2. Germline assignment: CDR1 SQVTM and CDR2 ANQGSEA. This CDR3 spans 18 amino acids. V shed 3 bases and J 2 bases; nucleotides not matched to a gene: 14. The CDR3 loop reads CSVEAGLAEVVFTDTQYF. The CDR3 DNA follows: TGCAGCGTTGAGGCCGGACTAGCGGAAGTTGTGTTCACAGATACGCAGTATTTT.

The chain couples TRBV19 to TRBJ1-4; 8 positions match TRBD1. CDR3 length: 14 residues. Unmatched junction bases numbered 3, after V lost 5 bases and J lost 4 bases. CDR1 and CDR2 (germline): LNHDA, SQIVND (reference sequence). The CDR3 bases are TGTGCCAGTAGTGTACAGGGGGTTAATGAAAAACTGTTTTTT. The encoded protein is CASSVQGVNEKLFF.

To note about this clonotype: This sequence may be a read error, since a much larger clone differs from it by one base. The V and J genes are TRBV20-1 and TRBJ2-1, with TRBD2 identical over 13 bases. The CDR3 covers 21 residues. The V gene's germline CDR1 is DFQATT and CDR2 SNEGSKA (reference sequence). The CDR3 DNA reads TGCAGTGCTAGAGGGGTCGTACTAGCGGGGGGGGTCGGGGTATCCTACAATGAGCAGCTCTTC. Its translation is CSARGVVLAGGVGVSYNEQLF.

This clonotype was seen a handful of times. The chain is built from TRBV7-9 and TRBJ1-1, with D hard to call. The V end was cut by 5 bases, the J end by 3 bases, with 4 bases between. The CDR3 consists of 11 residues. Per the germline V gene, CDR1 is SEHNR and CDR2 is FQNEAQ (reference sequence). This CDR3 is CASSTDTEAFF. The CDR3 coding sequence is TGTGCCAGCAGCACCGACACTGAAGCTTTCTTT.

This clonotype has ten or more counts. The chain recombines TRBV5-4 with TRBJ2-1, with D tentatively TRBD2 (5 bases). This CDR3 has 16 amino acids. The V end lost 0 bases, the J end lost 8 bases, and 18 bases lay between the germline ends. CDR1 and CDR2 (germline): SGHNT, YYREEE (reference sequence). This chain's CDR3 is CASSLGLGGSVYEQFF. The CDR3 coding sequence is TGTGCCAGCAGCTTGGGTTTGGGTGGGAGTGTATATGAGCAGTTCTTC.

On this clonotype itself: A much larger clone sits a single nucleotide away, making a read error possible. The V gene is TRBV12-3 or TRBV12-4, the J gene TRBJ2-1; D is perhaps TRBD1 (5 bases). The V end was cut by 5 bases, the J end by 3 bases, with 14 bases between. CDR3 length: 15 amino acids. CDR3 sequence: CASSPRGRHYNEQFF. The CDR3 region has the DNA TGTGCCAGCAGTCCAAGGGGCAGGCACTACAATGAGCAGTTCTTC.

This clonotype was counted ten times or more. The chain links TRBV10-3 to TRBJ2-7; TRBD1 might be the D (6 bases). The V gene lost 8 bases and the J gene lost 2 bases, with 13 bases spanning the gap. The CDR3 extends over 13 amino acids. From germline, CDR1 is ENHRY and CDR2 SYGVKD. In DNA form, the CDR3 reads TGTGCCATCTCTCAGGGGTCCACCTACGAGCAGTACTTC. Protein: CAISQGSTYEQYF.

The table lists this clonotype with many counts. This sequence joins TRBV7-2 and TRBJ2-3, with TRBD1 matching 12 bases. CDR3 length: 18 residues. Losses at the gene ends were 3 bases for V and 3 bases for J; bases not matched to a gene: 10. Germline V gene data show CDR1 as SGHTA and CDR2 as FQGNSA. The chain's CDR3 is CASSLLGQGARWTDTQYF. Here the CDR3 DNA reads TGTGCCAGCAGCTTGTTGGGACAGGGGGCGCGGTGGACAGATACGCAGTATTTT. Full variable domain (remainder filled in from reference TRBV7-2 and TRBJ2-3): GAGVSQSPSNKVTEKGKDVELRCDPISGHTALYWYRQSLGQGLEFLIYFQGNSAPDKSGLPSDRFSAERTGGSVSTLTIQRTQQEDSAVYLCASSLLGQGARWTDTQYFGPGTRLTVL.

Many counts were recorded for this clonotype. This chain connects TRBV6-5 to TRBJ2-7; tentatively, D is TRBD1 or TRBD2 (5 bases each). CDR1 is MNHEY, CDR2 SVGAGI, per germline. Trimming shortened V by 4 bases and J by 3 bases, and 13 bases separated the two germline ends. This CDR3 is built from 14 residues. Here the CDR3 reads CASSFGDGDYEQYF. In DNA, the CDR3 is TGTGCCAGCAGTTTCGGGGACGGAGACTACGAGCAGTACTTC.

The sample holds many counts of this clonotype. This sequence joins TRBV11-2 and TRBJ2-3; D unresolved. Per germline, CDR1 SGHAT and CDR2 FQNNGV. V gave up 2 bases and J gave up 6 bases, with 15 bases separating them. The CDR3 loop spans 15 amino acids. The CDR3: CASSLRVVRGDTQYF. For the CDR3, the DNA is TGTGCCAGCAGCTTAAGAGTTGTGCGTGGGGATACGCAGTATTTT.